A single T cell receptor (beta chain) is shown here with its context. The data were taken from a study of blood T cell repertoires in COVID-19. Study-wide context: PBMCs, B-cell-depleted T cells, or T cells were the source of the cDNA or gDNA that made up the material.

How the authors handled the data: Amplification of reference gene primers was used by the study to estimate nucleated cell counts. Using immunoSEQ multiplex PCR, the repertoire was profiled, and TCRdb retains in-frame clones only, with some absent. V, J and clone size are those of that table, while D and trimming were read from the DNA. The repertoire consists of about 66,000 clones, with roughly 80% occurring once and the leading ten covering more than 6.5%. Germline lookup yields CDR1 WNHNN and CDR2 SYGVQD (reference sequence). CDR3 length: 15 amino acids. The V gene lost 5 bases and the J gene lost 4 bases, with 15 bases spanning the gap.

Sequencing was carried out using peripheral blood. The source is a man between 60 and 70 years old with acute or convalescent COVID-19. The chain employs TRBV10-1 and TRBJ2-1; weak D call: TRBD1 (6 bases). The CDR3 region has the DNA TGCGCCAGCAGTTCTACAGGGTTTGGGTACAATGAGCAGTTCTTC. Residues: CASSSTGFGYNEQFF.